This T cell receptor beta chain was profiled in a study of shared clonotypes between healthy human individuals. Broader study findings: In the sorted subsets, rarefaction showed sequencing was incomplete despite large depth.

Profiled with immunoSEQ multiplex PCR; TCRdb holds only in-frame clones, not every one. Counted here are around 350,000 clones, over 70% occurring once; the ten biggest clones make up more than 9%. In regard to this clone: Antigen specificity is unknown.

V lost 3 bases and J 5 bases, leaving 8 bases between the germline ends. Per germline, CDR1 MNHGY and CDR2 SVAAGI. This CDR3 spans 12 amino acids. Sequencing was performed on memory CD4+ T cells sorted from blood. Subset specified: CD45RA-negative fraction. The chain joins TRBV6-9 to TRBJ2-7, with TRBD2 as a possible D gene (5 bases). The TCR comes from a man aged 25 to 40 in good health. The CDR3 sequence: CASSYSRDEQYF. CDR3 coding DNA: TGTGCCAGCAGTTACTCGCGGGACGAGCAGTACTTC.